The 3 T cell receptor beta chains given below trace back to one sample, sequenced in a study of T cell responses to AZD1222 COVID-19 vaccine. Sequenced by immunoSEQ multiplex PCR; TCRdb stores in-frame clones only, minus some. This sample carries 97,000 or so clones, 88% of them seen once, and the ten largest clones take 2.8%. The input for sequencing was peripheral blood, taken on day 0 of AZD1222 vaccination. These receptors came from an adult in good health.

CDR3 DNA sequence: TGTGCCAGCAACCTTCCGATGGGACAGGGCATCTATGGCTACACCTTC. Protein product: CASNLPMGQGIYGYTF. This rearrangement joins TRBV28 to TRBJ1-2; 9 bases fit TRBD1. The length of the CDR3 is 16 residues. Trimming removed 7 bases from V and 4 bases from J; junction bases left unmatched: 13. Germline values: CDR1 MDHEN, CDR2 SYDVKM.

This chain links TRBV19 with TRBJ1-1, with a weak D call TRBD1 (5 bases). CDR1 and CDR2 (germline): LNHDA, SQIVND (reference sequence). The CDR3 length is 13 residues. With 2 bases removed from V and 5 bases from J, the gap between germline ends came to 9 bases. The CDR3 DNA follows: TGTGCCAGTAGTATACAGGGTCGAACTGAAGCTTTCTTT. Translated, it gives CASSIQGRTEAFF.

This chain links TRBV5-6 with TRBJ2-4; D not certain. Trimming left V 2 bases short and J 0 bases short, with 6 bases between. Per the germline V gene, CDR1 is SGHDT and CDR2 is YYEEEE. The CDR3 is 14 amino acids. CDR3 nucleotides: TGTGCCAGCAGCTTCGCATCAGCCAAAAACATTCAGTACTTC. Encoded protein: CASSFASAKNIQYF.